This T cell receptor (beta chain) was identified during a study of T cell clonotyping in hematopoietic cell transplantation. Sequencing used immunoSEQ multiplex PCR; TCRdb keeps in-frame clones, though not all of them. The sample lists roughly 46,000 clones; around 80% were seen once. This clone turned up a few times. Specified time point: recipient sample about 28 days before transplant, after cytoreduction. Germline lookup yields CDR1 LGHNA and CDR2 YNFKEQ. The V gene end was trimmed by 0 bases and the J gene end by 4 bases; junction bases not matched to a gene: 5. The CDR3 runs to 15 residues. The chain recombines TRBV4-2 with TRBJ2-5; 7 nucleotides agree with TRBD2. Sequenced material: peripheral blood mononuclear cells, taken before stem cell transplant. The clonotype originates from a man between 60 and 70 years old with myelodysplastic syndrome. Some clones in this sample may be carry-over from other donors' samples. This CDR3 is CASSQDRGGRETQYF. DNA of the CDR3: TGTGCCAGCAGCCAAGATCGGGGAGGGCGAGAGACCCAGTACTTC.